The 6 T cell receptor beta chains in this list originate from one sample, sequenced in a study of control samples from healthy donors and cancer patients. Assay: immunoSEQ multiplex PCR; the TCRdb copy retains only in-frame clones and omits some. The sample lists 390,000 or so clones, over 75% seen once, with 6% to 7% in the top ten. Sequencing was carried out using PBMCs. These receptors came from a man in his forties or fifties with head and neck cancer.

The chain links TRBV5-1 to TRBJ1-2; 7 bases fit TRBD1. In germline, CDR1 is SGHRS, CDR2 YFSETQ. J was trimmed by 2 bases and V by 4 bases; bases with no gene match: 5. The CDR3 length is 14 residues. The CDR3 sequence is CASSAGTANYGYTF. The CDR3 region has the DNA TGCGCCAGCAGCGCCGGGACAGCAAACTATGGCTACACCTTC.

The V call is TRBV30, the J call TRBJ2-4; 8 positions match TRBD1. This CDR3 spans 13 amino acids. The ends lost 2 bases at V and 4 bases at J; junction bases unmatched: 1. Germline V gene data show CDR1 as GTSNPN and CDR2 as SVGIG (reference sequence). CDR3 residues: CAWSRQGKNIQYF. Written as DNA, the CDR3 is TGTGCCTGGAGTAGACAGGGGAAAAACATTCAGTACTTC.

The rearrangement uses TRBV9 and TRBJ1-1; D may be TRBD1 (6 bases). The germline CDR1 and CDR2 sequences are SGDLS and YYNGEE. Between the trimmed V and J ends, which lost 1 base and 1 base, there was a span of 17 bases. This CDR3 is 17 amino acids long. CDR3 sequence (DNA): TGTGCCAGCAGCGTAAGTTCCCTCAGGGGAGGGAACACTGAAGCTTTCTTT. As protein: CASSVSSLRGGNTEAFF.

The rearrangement links TRBV2 to TRBJ2-1, with 7 bases matching TRBD1. Trimming took 7 bases from V and 5 from J; bases not matched to a gene: 11. The CDR3 is 15 amino acids. The germline V gene encodes CDR1 SNHLY and CDR2 FYNNEI. CDR3 protein: CASKYRDRRDNEQFF. CDR3 DNA sequence: TGTGCCAGCAAGTACCGGGACAGAAGGGACAATGAGCAGTTCTTC.

V gene TRBV5-1 combines with J gene TRBJ2-7; no clear D gene. Germline CDR1 SGHRS, CDR2 YFSETQ. V shed 4 bases and J shed 2 bases, with 13 bases lying between them. The CDR3 totals 14 residues. The CDR3 loop reads CASSISDEPYEQYF. For the CDR3, the DNA is TGCGCCAGCAGCATCAGTGACGAACCCTACGAGCAGTACTTC.

This chain links TRBV3-1 (or the pseudogene TRBV3-2) with TRBJ2-5, with unresolved D. Germline V CDR1 and CDR2: LGHDT, YNNKEL (reference sequence). V was shortened by 5 bases and J by 2 bases, with 15 bases between the two germline ends. The CDR3 consists of 15 residues. The CDR3 nucleotides are TGTGCCAGCAGCATAAGACAAGTGGGACAAGAGACCCAGTACTTC. Translating gives CASSIRQVGQETQYF.